This T cell receptor beta chain is drawn from a study of T cells in narcolepsy. On the study more broadly: Patients with NT1 or NT2 and healthy control donors were enrolled. General study points: Same-patient CSF and blood CD4+ T cell clonotypes included HCRT-specific and TRIB2-specific autoreactive ones. Reportedly, autoreactive clonotypes were serially detected in patients' blood but not controls'. No autoreactive T cell clone sequences appeared in some memory CD4+ repertoires.

In regard to this clone: What it recognizes is unknown. This sample also contains other DNA sequences that code for the same CDR3.

CDR1 is SGHAT and CDR2 is FQNNGV in the germline V gene. Trimming removed 4 bases from V and 0 bases from J, with 7 bases in between. CDR3 length: 14 amino acids. TCRdb's copy holds only in-frame clones and misses some; the assay was immunoSEQ multiplex PCR. The sample carries about 32,000 clones, around 79% recorded once. The TCR comes from a human donor in good health. The sample taken for sequencing was memory (CD45RA-) CD4+ T cells from blood. The chain carries TRBV11-2 and TRBJ2-4; no reliable D call. Here the CDR3 reads CASSSRLAKNIQYF. CDR3 DNA sequence: TGTGCCAGCAGCTCGCGGTTAGCCAAAAACATTCAGTACTTC.